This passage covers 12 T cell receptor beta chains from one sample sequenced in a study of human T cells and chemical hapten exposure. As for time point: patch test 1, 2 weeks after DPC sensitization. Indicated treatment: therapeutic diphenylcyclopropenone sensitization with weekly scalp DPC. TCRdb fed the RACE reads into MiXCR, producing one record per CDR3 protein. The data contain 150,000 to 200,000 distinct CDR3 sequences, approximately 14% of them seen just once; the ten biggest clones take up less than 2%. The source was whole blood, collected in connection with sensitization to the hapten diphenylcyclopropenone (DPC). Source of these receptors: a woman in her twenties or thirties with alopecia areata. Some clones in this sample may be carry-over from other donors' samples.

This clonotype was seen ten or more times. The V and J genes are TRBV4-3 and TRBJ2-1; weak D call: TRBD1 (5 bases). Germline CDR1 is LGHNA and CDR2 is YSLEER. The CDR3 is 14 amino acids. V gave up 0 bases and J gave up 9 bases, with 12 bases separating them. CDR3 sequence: CASSQDLNRFEQFF. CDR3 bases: TGCGCCAGCAGCCAAGATTTAAACAGGTTTGAGCAGTTCTTC.

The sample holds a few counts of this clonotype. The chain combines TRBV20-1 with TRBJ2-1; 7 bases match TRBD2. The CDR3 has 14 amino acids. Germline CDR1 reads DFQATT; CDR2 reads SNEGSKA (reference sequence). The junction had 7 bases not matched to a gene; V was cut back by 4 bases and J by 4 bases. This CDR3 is CSAIGQGGYNEQFF. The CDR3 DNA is TGCAGTGCTATCGGGCAGGGAGGGTACAATGAGCAGTTCTTC.

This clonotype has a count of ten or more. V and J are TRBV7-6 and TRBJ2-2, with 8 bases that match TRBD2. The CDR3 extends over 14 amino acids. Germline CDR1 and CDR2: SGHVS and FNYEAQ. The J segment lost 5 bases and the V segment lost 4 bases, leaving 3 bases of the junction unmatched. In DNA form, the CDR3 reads TGTGCCAGCAGCTCCGCTAGCGGGACCGGGGAGCTGTTTTTT. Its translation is CASSSASGTGELFF.

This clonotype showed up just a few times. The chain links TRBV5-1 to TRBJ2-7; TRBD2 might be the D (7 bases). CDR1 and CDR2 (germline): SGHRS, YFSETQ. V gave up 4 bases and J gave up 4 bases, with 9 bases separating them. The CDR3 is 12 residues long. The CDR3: CASSKGGYEQYF. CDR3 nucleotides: TGCGCCAGCAGCAAGGGGGGGTACGAGCAGTACTTC. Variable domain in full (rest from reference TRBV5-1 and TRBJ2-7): KAGVTQTPRYLIKTRGQQVTLSCSPISGHRSVSWYQQTPGQGLQFLFEYFSETQRNKGNFPGRFSGRQFSNSRSEMNVSTLELGDSALYLCASSKGGYEQYFGPGTRLTVT.

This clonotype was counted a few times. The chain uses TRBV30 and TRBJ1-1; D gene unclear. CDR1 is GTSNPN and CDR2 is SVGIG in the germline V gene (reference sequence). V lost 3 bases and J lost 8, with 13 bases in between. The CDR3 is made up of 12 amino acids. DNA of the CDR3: TGTGCCTGGAGCACCCCCGGGAAAGAAGCTTTCTTT. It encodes CAWSTPGKEAFF.

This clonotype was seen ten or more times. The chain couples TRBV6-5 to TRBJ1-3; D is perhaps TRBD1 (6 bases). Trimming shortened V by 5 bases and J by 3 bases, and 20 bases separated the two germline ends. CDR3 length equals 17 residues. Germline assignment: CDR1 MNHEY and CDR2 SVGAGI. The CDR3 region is CASSISGQPGLGNTIYF. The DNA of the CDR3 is TGTGCCAGCAGTATATCTGGACAGCCCGGACTTGGAAACACCATATATTTT.

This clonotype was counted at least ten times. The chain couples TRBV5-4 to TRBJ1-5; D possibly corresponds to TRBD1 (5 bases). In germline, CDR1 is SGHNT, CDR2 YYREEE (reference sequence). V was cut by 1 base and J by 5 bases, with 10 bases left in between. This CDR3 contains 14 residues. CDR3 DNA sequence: TGTGCCAGCAGCTTGTGGGGCGACGATCAGCCCCAGCATTTT. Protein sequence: CASSLWGDDQPQHF.

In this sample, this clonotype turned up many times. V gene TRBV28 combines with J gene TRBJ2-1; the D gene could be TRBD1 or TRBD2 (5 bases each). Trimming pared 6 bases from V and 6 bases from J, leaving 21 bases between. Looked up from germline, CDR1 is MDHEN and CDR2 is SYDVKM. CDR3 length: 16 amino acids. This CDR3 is CASRGPGRGAPNEQFF. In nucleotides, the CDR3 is TGTGCCAGCAGAGGCCCTGGGAGAGGGGCCCCCAATGAGCAGTTCTTC. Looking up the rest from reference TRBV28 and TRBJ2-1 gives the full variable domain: DVKVTQSSRYLVKRTGEKVFLECVQDMDHENMFWYRQDPGLGLRLIYFSYDVKMKEKGDIPEGYSVSREKKERFSLILESASTNQTSMYLCASRGPGRGAPNEQFFGPGTRLTVL.

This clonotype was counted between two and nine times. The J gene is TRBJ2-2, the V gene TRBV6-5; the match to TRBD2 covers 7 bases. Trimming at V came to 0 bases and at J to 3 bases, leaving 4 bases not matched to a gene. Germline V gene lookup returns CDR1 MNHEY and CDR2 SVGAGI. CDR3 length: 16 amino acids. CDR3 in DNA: TGTGCCAGCAGTTACTCGCTAGCGGCGTACACCGGGGAGCTGTTTTTT. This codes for CASSYSLAAYTGELFF.

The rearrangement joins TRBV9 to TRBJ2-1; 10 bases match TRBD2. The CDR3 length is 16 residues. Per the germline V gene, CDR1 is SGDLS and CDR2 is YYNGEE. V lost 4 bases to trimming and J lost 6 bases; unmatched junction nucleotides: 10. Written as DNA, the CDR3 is TGTGCCAGCAGCCTCATGGGACTAGCGCTTTTCAATGAGCAGTTCTTC. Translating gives CASSLMGLALFNEQFF.

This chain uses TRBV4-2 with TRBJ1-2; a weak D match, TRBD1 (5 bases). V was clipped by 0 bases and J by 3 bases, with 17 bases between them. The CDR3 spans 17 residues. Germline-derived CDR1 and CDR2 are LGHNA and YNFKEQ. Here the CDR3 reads CASSQEKLSQADYGYTF. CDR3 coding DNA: TGTGCCAGCAGCCAAGAGAAGCTTTCACAGGCTGACTATGGCTACACCTTC.

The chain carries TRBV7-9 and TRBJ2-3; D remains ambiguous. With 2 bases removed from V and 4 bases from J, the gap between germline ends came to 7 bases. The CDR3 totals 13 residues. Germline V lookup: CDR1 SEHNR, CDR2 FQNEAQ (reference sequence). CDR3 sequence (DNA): TGTGCCAGCAGCTTATACAACTCAGATACGCAGTATTTT. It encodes CASSLYNSDTQYF.